This is a list of T cell receptor beta chains from one sample in a study of cytomegalovirus exposure and HLA in healthy donors. Repertoires were generated with immunoSEQ multiplex PCR, while TCRdb's copy carries only in-frame clones and drops some. This sample has 95,000 to 120,000 clones, with 70% to 85% found just once. Sequences were obtained from PBMCs. Every receptor here comes from a woman in her late teens or twenties in good health and CMV-seronegative. Both conserved end residues are part of each CDR3. A D gene is named only where the DNA matches it firmly.

d_call,cdr3_length,v_call,j_call,cdr3_aa,cdr3_nt
-,13,TRBV7-2,TRBJ2-5,CASSPHPGETQYF,TGTGCCAGCAGCCCCCATCCAGGCGAGACCCAGTACTTC
TRBD2,15,TRBV5-1,TRBJ2-3,CASSPGLAGEDTQYF,TGCGCCAGCAGCCCCGGACTAGCGGGAGAAGATACGCAGTATTTT
-,15,TRBV5-6,TRBJ2-1,CASSLGHSSYNEQFF,TGTGCCAGCAGCTTGGGACATAGCTCCTACAATGAGCAGTTCTTC
-,14,TRBV27,TRBJ2-5,CASGPSVGQETQYF,TGTGCCAGCGGCCCAAGCGTCGGACAAGAGACCCAGTACTTC
-,15,TRBV5-1,TRBJ2-5,CASSKTPTGQETQYF,TGCGCCAGCAGTAAGACTCCTACGGGGCAAGAGACCCAGTACTTC
TRBD2,15,TRBV7-6,TRBJ2-1,CASSAGLARYNEQFF,TGTGCCAGCAGCGCGGGACTAGCGCGTTACAATGAGCAGTTCTTC
-,15,TRBV19,TRBJ1-4,CASSMVQGPGEKLFF,TGTGCCAGTAGTATGGTTCAGGGCCCGGGTGAAAAACTGTTTTTT
-,15,TRBV4-1,TRBJ2-7,CASSLERAITYEQYF,TGCGCCAGCAGCCTAGAGCGGGCGATCACCTACGAGCAGTACTTC
-,14,TRBV28,TRBJ1-5,CASSLRESNQPQHF,TGTGCCAGCAGTCTCAGGGAAAGCAATCAGCCCCAGCATTTT
-,13,TRBV7-9,TRBJ1-2,CASNERGFYGYTF,TGTGCCAGCAACGAGAGGGGGTTCTATGGCTACACCTTC